The clone carrying this TCR beta chain was seen at least ten times. This sample stems from a study of response to subunit inactivated influenza vaccine. CDR1 and CDR2 from the germline V gene are SQVTM and ANQGSEA. V lost 4 bases and J lost 4; bases outside the gene matches: 3. The CDR3 consists of 13 residues. From the RT-PCR reads, TCRdb called clonotypes with MiXCR, one entry per CDR3 protein. Here the sample spans some 570,000 distinct CDR3 sequences, roughly 10% being singletons. This sample also appeared in a second study, on T cells expressing NK-cell markers. That work contributes: Production of TCR beta cDNA relied on 5'RACE template switching with UMIs. Sequencing covered eight donors, seven HCMV-seropositive and one seronegative. Topping the CD3+CD56-NKG2C+ fraction as well were these clonotypes, in four donors.

This clonotype was obtained from a man aged 50-59 years who received an inactivated influenza vaccine. The source was PBMCs from blood, collected on the day of vaccination. V is TRBV29-1 and J is TRBJ2-5; 10 nucleotides match TRBD1. CDR3 region: CSVGRTGGETQYF. CDR3 coding DNA: TGCAGCGTTGGGCGGACAGGGGGAGAGACCCAGTACTTC.